A single sample gave rise to the 21 T cell receptor beta chains below, sequenced in a study of cytomegalovirus exposure and HLA in healthy donors. Amplification used 60 Vbeta primers and 13 Jbeta primers. TCRdb keeps only in-frame clones here, not all; method: immunoSEQ multiplex PCR. The profile shows 90,000 to 120,000 clones, around 60% of them singletons. Sample: PBMCs. The receptors derive from a man younger than 45 in good health and CMV-seropositive.

The chain combines TRBV25-1 with TRBJ2-7; TRBD2 might be the D (5 bases). Germline CDR1 reads MGHDK; CDR2 reads SYGVNS. V was cut by 2 bases and J by 2 bases, with 7 bases left in between. This CDR3 has 13 amino acids. CDR3 sequence: CASSEVGTYEQYF. As DNA, the CDR3 is TGTGCCAGCAGTGAAGTCGGGACCTACGAGCAGTACTTC.

Only one count was recorded for this clone. At one end, the junction sequence differs from germline, possibly due to a read error. This rearrangement joins TRBV15 to TRBJ2-3, with D unclear. Per the germline V gene, CDR1 is LNHNV and CDR2 is YYDKDF (reference sequence). The CDR3 runs to 13 residues. The CDR3 DNA sequence: TGTGCCACCCGACCAATCAACACAGATGCGCAGTATTTT. Encoded protein: CATRPINTDAQYF.

V and J are TRBV29-1 and TRBJ1-1; a possible D gene is TRBD1 (5 bases). This CDR3 is 11 amino acids long. Germline V gene lookup returns CDR1 SQVTM and CDR2 ANQGSEA. V gave up 7 bases and J gave up 3 bases, with 9 bases separating them. The CDR3 nucleotides are TGCAGCGGCGGAGGGGACACTGAAGCTTTCTTT. Its translation is CSGGGDTEAFF.

This clone was counted only a few times. J is TRBJ1-3 and V is TRBV6-1, with D possibly matching TRBD1 (6 bases). There are 14 residues in the CDR3. Trimming removed 4 bases from V and 6 bases from J, with 13 bases in between. The germline CDR1 and CDR2 sequences are MNHNS and SASEGT. CDR3 nucleotides: TGTGCCAGCAGTGGGGGACAATTACTAAACACCATATATTTT. Its translation is CASSGGQLLNTIYF.

V and J are TRBV7-6 and TRBJ2-3; TRBD1 agrees at 7 bases. The CDR3 extends over 15 amino acids. With 2 bases clipped from V and 5 bases from J, the junction kept 7 bases outside the gene matches. CDR1 and CDR2 (germline): SGHVS, FNYEAQ. The CDR3 is CASSLNTGAVDTQYF. The DNA of the CDR3 is TGTGCCAGCAGCTTAAACACAGGGGCGGTAGATACGCAGTATTTT.

The chain recombines TRBV5-6 with TRBJ1-2; 9 bases map to TRBD1. This CDR3 comprises 14 residues. With 5 bases clipped from V and 3 bases from J, the junction kept 5 bases outside the gene matches. The germline V gene encodes CDR1 SGHDT and CDR2 YYEEEE. This CDR3 reads CASRLTGGDYGYTF. The CDR3 bases are TGTGCCAGCAGACTCACAGGGGGCGACTATGGCTACACCTTC.

The rearrangement joins TRBV6-4 to TRBJ2-1, with TRBD2 matching 8 bases. Germline values: CDR1 MRHNA, CDR2 SNTAGT. The length of the CDR3 is 14 residues. After removal of 2 bases from V and 8 bases from J, the junction contained 5 bases not matched to a gene. Here the CDR3 reads CASSDTGGGHEQFF. The CDR3 bases are TGTGCCAGCAGTGACACGGGGGGGGGTCATGAGCAGTTCTTC.

As regards this clone: The junction and the germline gene differ at one end; a read error may be behind it. The chain has TRBV9 and TRBJ2-3; no clear D. The CDR3 consists of 15 residues. The V gene's germline CDR1 is SGDLS and CDR2 YYNGEE. The CDR3 nucleotides are TGTGCCGGCAGCGTACTTAACTCGGGCACAGATACGCAGTATTTT. As protein: CAGSVLNSGTDTQYF.

This chain links TRBV10-2 with TRBJ1-1, with D uncertain. Germline CDR1 is WSHSY and CDR2 is SAAADI. The germline V and J ends were trimmed by 9 bases and 2 bases, with 10 bases remaining between them. This CDR3 has 12 residues. CDR3 DNA: TGCGCCAGTAGAGGCAGAAACACTGAAGCTTTCTTT. This sequence encodes CASRGRNTEAFF.

This clone was observed a handful of times. The V call is TRBV10-3, the J call TRBJ2-7; 8 nucleotides match TRBD1. V was clipped by 6 bases and J by 4 bases; unmatched bases: 11. CDR3 length: 15 amino acids. CDR1 and CDR2 (germline): ENHRY, SYGVKD. CDR3 nucleotides: TGTGCCATCAGGGACCCGGGACAGGACGGGTACGAGCAGTACTTC. Translated: CAIRDPGQDGYEQYF.

This clone was detected a few times. This chain joins TRBV6-1 and TRBJ1-2; 7 bases are shared with TRBD1. The CDR3 has 13 amino acids. J gave up 4 bases and V 6 bases, and 5 bases lay outside the gene matches. Germline CDR1 and CDR2: MNHNS and SASEGT. The CDR3 DNA reads as TGTGCCAGCAGCGAGACAGGGCCCTATGGCTACACCTTC. Amino acids: CASSETGPYGYTF.

This clone was seen a few times. The rearrangement joins TRBV7-9 to TRBJ1-2, with TRBD1 as a possible D gene (6 bases). The germline V gene has CDR1 SEHNR and CDR2 FQNEAQ (reference sequence). Trimming stripped 5 bases from V and 6 bases from J, with 19 bases between. CDR3 length: 15 residues. The CDR3 loop is CASSPGVEQKNGYTF. As DNA, the CDR3 is TGTGCCAGCAGCCCAGGGGTAGAACAAAAAAATGGCTACACCTTC.

This clone was seen once. The CDR3 spells CASSSSRQGGLFF. As DNA, the CDR3 is TGTGCCAGCAGTTCAAGTCGGCAGGGAGGGCTGTTTTTT. This sequence joins TRBV11-2 and TRBJ1-4; D is perhaps TRBD1 (5 bases). Between the trimmed V and J ends, which lost 6 bases and 14 bases, there was a span of 19 bases. Germline V gene lookup returns CDR1 SGHAT and CDR2 FQNNGV. The CDR3 covers 13 residues.

This clone came up a few times. The chain uses TRBV12-5 and TRBJ1-5; no firm D call. Germline V gene data show CDR1 as LGHNT and CDR2 as FRNRAP. Trimming took off 6 bases at V and 5 bases at J, with 5 bases between the two ends. The CDR3 contains 11 residues. Here the CDR3 reads CASGRDQPQHF. CDR3 sequence (DNA): TGTGCTAGTGGGAGAGATCAGCCCCAGCATTTT.

The chain is built from TRBV18 and TRBJ1-6; the D gene is possibly TRBD1 (6 bases). Trimming took 3 bases from V and 10 from J, leaving 19 bases between them. Germline V gives CDR1 KGHSH, CDR2 LQKENI. CDR3 length: 16 residues. CDR3 DNA: TGTGCCAGCTCACCCCGGGCCGCAGGGGCCGAGTCACCCCTCCACTTT. Residues: CASSPRAAGAESPLHF.

J is TRBJ1-1 and V is TRBV7-2; D is perhaps TRBD1 (5 bases). CDR1 and CDR2 from the germline V gene are SGHTA and FQGNSA. V shed 6 bases and J shed 5 bases, with 7 bases lying between them. This CDR3 comprises 11 residues. The CDR3 region has the DNA TGTGCCAGCAGGGGGGGGACTGAAGCTTTCTTT. Amino acid sequence: CASRGGTEAFF.

The chain recombines TRBV13 with TRBJ2-7; D may be TRBD2 (6 bases). V lost 3 bases and J lost 1, with 10 bases in between. Per germline, CDR1 PRHDT and CDR2 FYEKMQ (reference sequence). This CDR3 spans 14 amino acids. CDR3: CASSLGTPSYEQYF. The CDR3 DNA reads TGTGCCAGCAGCTTGGGGACTCCTTCCTACGAGCAGTACTTC.

Comment on this clone: Its ends do not fully match the called genes, so a read error is possible. CDR3 nucleotides: TGTGCCAGCAGGGAAGGTCAGGGGGGCACAGATACGCAGTATTTT. Its protein product is CASREGQGGTDTQYF. The chain carries TRBV2 and TRBJ2-3; 7 nucleotides agree with TRBD1. CDR3 length: 15 amino acids. CDR1 SNHLY and CDR2 FYNNEI come from the germline V gene.

The rearrangement uses TRBV7-9 and TRBJ2-1, with 11 bases fitting TRBD2. CDR1 and CDR2 from the germline V gene are SEHNR and FQNEAQ (reference sequence). The CDR3 has 15 amino acids. Trimming took 3 bases from V and 3 from J; bases not matched to a gene: 1. CDR3 region: CASSLLAGGYNEQFF. DNA of the CDR3: TGTGCCAGCAGCTTGCTAGCGGGGGGCTACAATGAGCAGTTCTTC. Variable domain in full (rest from reference TRBV7-9 and TRBJ2-1): DTGVSQNPRHKITKRGQNVTFRCDPISEHNRLYWYRQTLGQGPEFLTYFQNEAQLEKSRLLSDRFSAERPKGSFSTLEIQRTEQGDSAMYLCASSLLAGGYNEQFFGPGTRLTVL.

The gene calls are TRBV2 and TRBJ1-4; a weak D match, TRBD1 (5 bases). CDR1 and CDR2 (germline): SNHLY, FYNNEI. Trimming cost V 2 bases and J 4 bases, with 8 bases left between them. The CDR3 has 14 residues. Written as DNA, the CDR3 is TGTGCCAGCAGTGAACGGCAGGGTAATGAAAAACTGTTTTTT. Its translation is CASSERQGNEKLFF.

The rearrangement uses TRBV9 and TRBJ2-7; 10 positions match TRBD2. The length of the CDR3 is 15 residues. In germline, CDR1 is SGDLS, CDR2 YYNGEE. V dropped 0 bases and J dropped 3; count of bases not matched to a gene: 3. DNA of the CDR3: TGTGCCAGCAGCGTAGAGTCTAGCGGGGGCTACGAGCAGTACTTC. Encoded protein: CASSVESSGGYEQYF.